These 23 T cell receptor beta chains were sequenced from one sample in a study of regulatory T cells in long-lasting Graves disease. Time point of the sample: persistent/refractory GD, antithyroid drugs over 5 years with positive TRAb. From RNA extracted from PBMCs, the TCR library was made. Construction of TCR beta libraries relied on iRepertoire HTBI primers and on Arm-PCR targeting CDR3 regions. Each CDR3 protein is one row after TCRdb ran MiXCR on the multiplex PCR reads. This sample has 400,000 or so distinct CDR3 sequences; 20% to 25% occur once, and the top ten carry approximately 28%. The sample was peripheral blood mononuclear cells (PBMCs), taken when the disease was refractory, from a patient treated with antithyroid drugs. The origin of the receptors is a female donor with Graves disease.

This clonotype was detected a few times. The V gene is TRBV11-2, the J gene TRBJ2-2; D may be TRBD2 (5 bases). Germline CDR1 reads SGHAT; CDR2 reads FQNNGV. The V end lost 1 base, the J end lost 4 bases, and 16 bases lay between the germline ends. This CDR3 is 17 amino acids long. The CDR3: CASSLVGRMAGTGELFF. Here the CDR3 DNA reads TGTGCCAGCAGCTTAGTGGGTCGAATGGCGGGCACCGGGGAGCTGTTTTTT.

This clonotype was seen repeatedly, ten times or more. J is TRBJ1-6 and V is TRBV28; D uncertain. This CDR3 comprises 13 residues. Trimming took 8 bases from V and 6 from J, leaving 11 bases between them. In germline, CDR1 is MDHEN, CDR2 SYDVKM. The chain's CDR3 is CASWTGRNSPLHF. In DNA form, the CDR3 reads TGTGCCAGCTGGACGGGCCGTAATTCACCCCTCCACTTT.

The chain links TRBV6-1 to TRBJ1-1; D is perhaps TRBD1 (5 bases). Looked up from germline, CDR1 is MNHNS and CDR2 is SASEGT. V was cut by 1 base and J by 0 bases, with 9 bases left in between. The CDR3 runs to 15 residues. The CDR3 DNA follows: TGTGCCAGCAGTGAAGTGTCGACAGTGAACACTGAAGCTTTCTTT. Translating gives CASSEVSTVNTEAFF.

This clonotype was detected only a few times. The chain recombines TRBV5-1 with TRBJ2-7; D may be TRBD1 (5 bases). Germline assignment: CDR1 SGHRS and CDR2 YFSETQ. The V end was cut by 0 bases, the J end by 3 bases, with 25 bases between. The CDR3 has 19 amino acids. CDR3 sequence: CASSLASGAARPHYYEQYF. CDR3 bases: TGCGCCAGCAGCTTGGCCTCTGGGGCCGCGCGGCCCCACTACTACGAGCAGTACTTC.

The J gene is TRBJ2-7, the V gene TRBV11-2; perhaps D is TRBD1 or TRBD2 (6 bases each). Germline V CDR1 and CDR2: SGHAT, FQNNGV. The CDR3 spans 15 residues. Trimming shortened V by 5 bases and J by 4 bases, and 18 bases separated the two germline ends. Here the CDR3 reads CASSPPWGASYEQYF. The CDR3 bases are TGTGCCAGCAGCCCGCCTTGGGGGGCTTCGTACGAGCAGTACTTC.

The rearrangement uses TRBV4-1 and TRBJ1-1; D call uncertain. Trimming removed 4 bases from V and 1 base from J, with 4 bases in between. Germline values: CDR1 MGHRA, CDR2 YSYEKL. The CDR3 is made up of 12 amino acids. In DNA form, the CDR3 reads TGCGCCAGCAGCCCCACGAACACTGAAGCTTTCTTT. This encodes CASSPTNTEAFF.

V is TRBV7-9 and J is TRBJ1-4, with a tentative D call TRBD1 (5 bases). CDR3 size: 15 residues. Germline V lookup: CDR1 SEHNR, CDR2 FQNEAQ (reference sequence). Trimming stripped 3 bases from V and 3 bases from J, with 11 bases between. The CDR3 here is CASSFWPGPNEKLFF. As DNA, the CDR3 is TGTGCCAGCAGCTTTTGGCCAGGGCCTAATGAAAAACTGTTTTTT.

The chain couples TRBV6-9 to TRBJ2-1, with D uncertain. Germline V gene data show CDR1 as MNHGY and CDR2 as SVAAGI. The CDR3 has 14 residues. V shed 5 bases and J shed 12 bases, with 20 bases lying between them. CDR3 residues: CASSEVRGALGQFF. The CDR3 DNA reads TGTGCCAGCAGTGAAGTTCGAGGAGCCCTGGGGCAGTTCTTC.

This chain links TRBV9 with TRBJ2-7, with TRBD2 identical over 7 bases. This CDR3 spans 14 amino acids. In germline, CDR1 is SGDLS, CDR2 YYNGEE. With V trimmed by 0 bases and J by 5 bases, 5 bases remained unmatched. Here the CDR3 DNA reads TGTGCCAGCAGCGTAGCCCCAGGGAGGGACGAGCAGTACTTC. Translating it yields CASSVAPGRDEQYF.

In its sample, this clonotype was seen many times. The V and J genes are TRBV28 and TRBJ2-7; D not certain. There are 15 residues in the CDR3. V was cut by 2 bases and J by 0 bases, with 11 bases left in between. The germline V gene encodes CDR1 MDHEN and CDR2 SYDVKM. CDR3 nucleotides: TGTGCCAGCAGTTTAAAGTCAGGAGTCTCCTACGAGCAGTACTTC. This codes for CASSLKSGVSYEQYF.

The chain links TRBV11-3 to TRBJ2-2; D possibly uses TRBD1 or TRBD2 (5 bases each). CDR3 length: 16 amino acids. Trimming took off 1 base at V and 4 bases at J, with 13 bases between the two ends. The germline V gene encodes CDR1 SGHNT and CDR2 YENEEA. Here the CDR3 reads CASSLGGAGSTGELFF. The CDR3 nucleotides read TGTGCCAGCAGCTTAGGAGGTGCAGGGAGCACCGGGGAGCTGTTTTTT. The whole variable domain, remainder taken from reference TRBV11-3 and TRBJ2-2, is EAGVVQSPRYKIIEKKQPVAFWCNPISGHNTLYWYLQNLGQGPELLIRYENEEAVDDSQLPKDRFSAERLKGVDSTLKIQPAELGDSAVYLCASSLGGAGSTGELFFGEGSRLTVL.

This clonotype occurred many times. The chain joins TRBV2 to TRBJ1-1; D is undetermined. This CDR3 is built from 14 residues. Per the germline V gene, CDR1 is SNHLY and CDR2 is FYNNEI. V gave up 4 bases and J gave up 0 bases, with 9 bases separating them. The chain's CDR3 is CASSGHSLNTEAFF. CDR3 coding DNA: TGTGCCAGCAGTGGTCACAGCTTGAACACTGAAGCTTTCTTT.

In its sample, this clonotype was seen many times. The CDR3 protein is CASSYGESPLHF. Here the CDR3 DNA reads TGTGCCAGCAGTTATGGCGAATCACCCCTCCACTTT. The chain has TRBV6-5 and TRBJ1-6; D gene unclear. Germline values: CDR1 MNHEY, CDR2 SVGAGI. Trimming cost V 3 bases and J 10 bases, with 7 bases left between them. CDR3 length equals 12 residues.

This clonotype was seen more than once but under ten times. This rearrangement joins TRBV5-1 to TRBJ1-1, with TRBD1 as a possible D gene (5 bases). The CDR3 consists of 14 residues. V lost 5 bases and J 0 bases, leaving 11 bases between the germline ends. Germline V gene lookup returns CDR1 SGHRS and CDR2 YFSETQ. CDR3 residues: CASRDTEMNTEAFF. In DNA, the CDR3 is TGCGCCAGCAGGGACACGGAAATGAACACTGAAGCTTTCTTT.

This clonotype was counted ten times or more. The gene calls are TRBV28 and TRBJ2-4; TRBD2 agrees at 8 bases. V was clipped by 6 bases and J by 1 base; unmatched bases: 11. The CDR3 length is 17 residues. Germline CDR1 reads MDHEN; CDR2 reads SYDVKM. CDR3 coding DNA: TGTGCCAGCAGCGGGATACCGGGACTAGGGGCCAAAAACATTCAGTACTTC. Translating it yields CASSGIPGLGAKNIQYF.

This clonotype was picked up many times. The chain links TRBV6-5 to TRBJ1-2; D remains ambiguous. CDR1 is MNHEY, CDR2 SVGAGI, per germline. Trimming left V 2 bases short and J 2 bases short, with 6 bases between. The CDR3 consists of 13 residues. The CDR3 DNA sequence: TGTGCCAGCAGTTACAACGAGAACTATGGCTACACCTTC. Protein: CASSYNENYGYTF.

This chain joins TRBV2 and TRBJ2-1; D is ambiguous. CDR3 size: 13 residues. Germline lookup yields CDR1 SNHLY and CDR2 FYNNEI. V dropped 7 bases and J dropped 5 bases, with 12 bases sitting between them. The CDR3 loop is CASIQAPHNEQFF. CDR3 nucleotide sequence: TGTGCCAGCATTCAGGCCCCACACAATGAGCAGTTCTTC.

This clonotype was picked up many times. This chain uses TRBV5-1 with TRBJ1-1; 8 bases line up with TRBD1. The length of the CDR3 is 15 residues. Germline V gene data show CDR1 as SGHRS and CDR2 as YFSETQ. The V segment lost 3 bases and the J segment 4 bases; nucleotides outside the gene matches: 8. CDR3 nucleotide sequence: TGCGCCAGCAGCTCAGGACAGGGTTTTCTCACTGAAGCTTTCTTT. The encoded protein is CASSSGQGFLTEAFF.

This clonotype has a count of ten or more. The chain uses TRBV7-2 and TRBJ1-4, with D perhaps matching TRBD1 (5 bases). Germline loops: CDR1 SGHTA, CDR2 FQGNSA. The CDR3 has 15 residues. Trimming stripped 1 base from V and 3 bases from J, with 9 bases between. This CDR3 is CASSLVPGPNEKLFF. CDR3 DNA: TGTGCCAGCAGCTTAGTTCCAGGGCCTAATGAAAAACTGTTTTTT.

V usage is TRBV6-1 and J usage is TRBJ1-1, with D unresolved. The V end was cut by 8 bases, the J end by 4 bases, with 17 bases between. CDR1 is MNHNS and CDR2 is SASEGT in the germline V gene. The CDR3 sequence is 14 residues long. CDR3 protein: CASRRNLWVTEAFF. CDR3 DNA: TGTGCCAGCCGTCGGAATTTGTGGGTCACTGAAGCTTTCTTT.

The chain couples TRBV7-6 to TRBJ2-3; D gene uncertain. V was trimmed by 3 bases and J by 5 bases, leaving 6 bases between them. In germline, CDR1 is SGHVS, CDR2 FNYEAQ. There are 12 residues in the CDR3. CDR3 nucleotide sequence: TGTGCCAGCAGCTTGCATCTAGATACGCAGTATTTT. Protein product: CASSLHLDTQYF.

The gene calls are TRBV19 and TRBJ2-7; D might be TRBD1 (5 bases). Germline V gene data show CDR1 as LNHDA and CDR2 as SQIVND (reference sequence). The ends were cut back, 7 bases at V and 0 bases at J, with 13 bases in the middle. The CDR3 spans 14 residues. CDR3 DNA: TGTGCCAGTAAAGCCGCAGGGCGCTCCTACGAGCAGTACTTC. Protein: CASKAAGRSYEQYF.

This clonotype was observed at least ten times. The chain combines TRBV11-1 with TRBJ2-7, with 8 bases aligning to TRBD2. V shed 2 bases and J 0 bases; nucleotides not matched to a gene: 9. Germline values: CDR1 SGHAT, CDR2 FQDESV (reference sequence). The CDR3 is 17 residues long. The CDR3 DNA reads TGTGCCAGCAGCTTAACATCGGGGACTAGAATCTCCTACGAGCAGTACTTC. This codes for CASSLTSGTRISYEQYF.